What follows are 14 T cell receptor beta chains derived from one specimen sequenced in a study of identical twins. TCRdb redid the calling of the 5' RACE reads with MiXCR, one entry per CDR3 protein. The sample contains about 890,000 distinct CDR3 sequences, around 12% of which appear only once. These data also formed part of another study, on yellow fever vaccine responses in identical twins.

What was sequenced was PBMCs. These receptors all come from a woman aged 18-29 years in good health.

This chain links TRBV29-1 with TRBJ2-7, with a tentative D call TRBD2 (6 bases). The CDR3 runs to 13 residues. Germline V gene data show CDR1 as SQVTM and CDR2 as ANQGSEA. V lost 6 bases to trimming and J lost 1 base, with 13 bases between them. As DNA, the CDR3 is TGCAGCGTCAACCTTGGGGGGTCCTACGAGCAGTACTTC. This translates into CSVNLGGSYEQYF.

There are many counts of this clonotype. The CDR3 coding sequence is TGCGCCAGCAGCTTGGTAACGGGGGAGAAAAACATTCAGTACTTC. This encodes CASSLVTGEKNIQYF. The chain couples TRBV5-1 to TRBJ2-4, with D maybe TRBD2 (6 bases). The V end lost 0 bases, the J end lost 4 bases, and 11 bases lay between the germline ends. The germline V gene has CDR1 SGHRS and CDR2 YFSETQ. This CDR3 is built from 15 residues.

This clonotype was counted a few times. The chain combines TRBV5-7 with TRBJ2-5, with a possible D match to TRBD1 (6 bases). TRBV5-7 is sorted into the ORF group, with uncertain function. V lost 4 bases, J lost 7 bases, and 20 bases lay in between. This CDR3 is 15 amino acids long. The CDR3 protein is CASSPITGIEWTQYF. The CDR3 coding sequence is TGTGCCAGCAGCCCCATCACAGGGATTGAGTGGACCCAGTACTTC.

The table lists this clonotype with many counts. The gene calls are TRBV12-3 or TRBV12-4 and TRBJ2-1; the match to TRBD2 covers 9 bases. With 2 bases clipped from V and 7 bases from J, the junction kept 9 bases outside the gene matches. This CDR3 has 16 amino acids. The CDR3 DNA sequence: TGTGCCAGCAGTTTATCTGCGGGGGGGCGTCGTAATGAGCAGTTCTTC. It encodes CASSLSAGGRRNEQFF.

The chain is built from TRBV7-9 and TRBJ2-3, with D unclear. The CDR3 loop spans 14 amino acids. Deletions cut 2 bases from V and 2 bases from J, with 8 bases between. The germline V gene encodes CDR1 SEHNR and CDR2 FQNEAQ (reference sequence). The CDR3: CASSLWADTDTQYF. The DNA of the CDR3 is TGTGCCAGCAGCTTATGGGCTGACACAGATACGCAGTATTTT.

This chain connects TRBV20-1 to TRBJ1-4; D not certain. Trimming shortened V by 5 bases and J by 8 bases, and 12 bases separated the two germline ends. The CDR3 spans 12 residues. In germline, CDR1 is DFQATT, CDR2 SNEGSKA (reference sequence). The CDR3 region has the DNA TGCAGTGCTGCCCCTTTGAGCGAAAAACTGTTTTTT. Its translation is CSAAPLSEKLFF.

This rearrangement joins TRBV5-6 to TRBJ2-3; 7 bases map to TRBD2. V trimming: 4 bases; J trimming: 0 bases; junction bases outside the gene matches: 5. CDR3 length: 15 amino acids. Germline CDR1 SGHDT, CDR2 YYEEEE. In DNA, the CDR3 is TGTGCCAGCAGCACGGGACTACCAAGCACAGATACGCAGTATTTT. It specifies CASSTGLPSTDTQYF.

The CDR3 here is CASSSPGLADEQFF. DNA for the CDR3: TGTGCCAGCAGCTCCCCGGGACTAGCCGATGAGCAGTTCTTC. This chain connects TRBV7-9 to TRBJ2-1, with 9 nucleotides matching TRBD2. Germline trimming cut 4 bases from V and 8 bases from J; bases unmatched to any gene: 6. The germline V gene has CDR1 SEHNR and CDR2 FQNEAQ (reference sequence). The CDR3 length is 14 residues.

Ten or more counts support this clonotype. V usage is TRBV2 and J usage is TRBJ2-1; 11 bases match TRBD2. The CDR3 extends over 14 amino acids. CDR1 and CDR2 from the germline V gene are SNHLY and FYNNEI. The V gene end was trimmed by 8 bases and the J gene end by 5 bases; junction bases not matched to a gene: 5. CDR3 nucleotides: TGTGCCAGCCGGACTAGCGGGTGGAACAATGAGCAGTTCTTC. Its translation: CASRTSGWNNEQFF. Variable domain in full (rest from reference TRBV2 and TRBJ2-1): EPEVTQTPSHQVTQMGQEVILRCVPISNHLYFYWYRQILGQKVEFLVSFYNNEISEKSEIFDDQFSVERPDGSNFTLKIRSTKLEDSAMYFCASRTSGWNNEQFFGPGTRLTVL.

This clonotype has just a few counts. V and J are TRBV15 and TRBJ1-3, with a tentative D call TRBD1 (5 bases). The V gene's germline CDR1 is LNHNV and CDR2 YYDKDF (reference sequence). V was cut by 0 bases and J by 0 bases, with 15 bases left in between. This CDR3 has 18 amino acids. In DNA, the CDR3 is TGTGCCACCAGCAGAGATTCCGCGGCAGGGATCTCTGGAAACACCATATATTTT. It yields the protein CATSRDSAAGISGNTIYF.

The V gene is TRBV6-2 or TRBV6-3, the J gene TRBJ2-3; 11 nucleotides match TRBD2. The CDR3 sequence is 17 residues long. Germline V gene data show CDR1 as MNHEY and CDR2 as SVGEGT. The trim removed 6 bases at V and 0 bases at J, leaving 8 bases unmatched. The CDR3 protein is CASRVAGGPWSTDTQYF. For the CDR3, the DNA is TGTGCCAGCAGAGTAGCGGGGGGGCCTTGGAGCACAGATACGCAGTATTTT.

In this sample, this clonotype turned up many times. V and J are TRBV25-1 and TRBJ2-1; D is perhaps TRBD1 (7 bases). CDR1 and CDR2 (germline): MGHDK, SYGVNS. The V end lost 6 bases, the J end lost 0 bases, and 12 bases lay between the germline ends. The CDR3 spans 15 residues. As DNA, the CDR3 is TGTGCCAGCAGAGGTCAGGGGGGCTCCTACAATGAGCAGTTCTTC. It yields the protein CASRGQGGSYNEQFF.

The chain employs TRBV20-1 and TRBJ2-5, with D possibly being TRBD2 (5 bases). CDR3 size: 13 residues. Trimming shortened V by 4 bases and J by 0 bases, and 9 bases separated the two germline ends. Per the germline V gene, CDR1 is DFQATT and CDR2 is SNEGSKA (reference sequence). Written as DNA, the CDR3 is TGCAGTGCTACGCGGGTAAACCAAGAGACCCAGTACTTC. It encodes CSATRVNQETQYF.

The chain links TRBV5-6 to TRBJ2-1; 8 bases are shared with TRBD2. Germline loops: CDR1 SGHDT, CDR2 YYEEEE. V was clipped by 7 bases and J by 4 bases; unmatched bases: 4. CDR3 size: 13 residues. CDR3 region: CASVGLVYNEQFF. In DNA, the CDR3 is TGTGCCAGCGTGGGACTAGTTTACAATGAGCAGTTCTTC.